The 18 T cell receptor beta chains listed next were all sequenced from one sample in a study of shared clonotypes between healthy human individuals (dated by TCRdb to about 2020). For the CD8 naive samples, CD45RO-negative cells were positively selected for CCR7, yielding a CD45RA+CCR7+ population from which TemRA cells were excluded. Libraries were made using the immunoSEQ multiplex PCR assay. TCRdb stores this immuneACCESS table with in-frame sequences only. Part of the clones is absent; in the studies checked, under half of the shortfall reflects unresolved V genes, and no reason is known for the rest. This sample holds 2 million to 2.5 million clones; 85% to 95% were observed only once. Of the sample, approximately 1.2% falls within the top ten clones. The sample taken for sequencing was naive CD8+ T cells sorted from blood. Taken with the paper, the label for cell subset or site translates to: CD45RA+CCR7+. The source of these receptors is a young man in good health.

CDR3 bases: TGTGCCATCCTACGTAAGGGCACTGAAGCTTTCTTT. Translation gives CAILRKGTEAFF. V is TRBV2 and J is TRBJ1-1; D remains ambiguous. Trimming took 10 bases from V and 4 from J, leaving 13 bases between them. Germline CDR1 and CDR2: SNHLY and FYNNEI. The CDR3 extends over 12 amino acids.

The genes are TRBV2 and TRBJ2-2, with 11 bases that match TRBD1. CDR3 size: 15 residues. Germline V gene sequence: CDR1 SNHLY, CDR2 FYNNEI. Trimming removed 7 bases from V and 5 bases from J; junction bases left unmatched: 6. The CDR3: CASTPGTGGTGELFF. As DNA, the CDR3 is TGTGCCAGCACCCCAGGGACAGGGGGAACCGGGGAGCTGTTTTTT. Variable domain in full (rest from reference TRBV2 and TRBJ2-2): EPEVTQTPSHQVTQMGQEVILRCVPISNHLYFYWYRQILGQKVEFLVSFYNNEISEKSEIFDDQFSVERPDGSNFTLKIRSTKLEDSAMYFCASTPGTGGTGELFFGEGSRLTVL.

The V call is TRBV6-6, the J call TRBJ1-4; TRBD1 aligns across 7 bases. The CDR3 runs 13 residues. J gave up 6 bases and V 7 bases, and 5 bases lay outside the gene matches. Germline V gene data show CDR1 as MNHNY and CDR2 as SVGAGI (reference sequence). In nucleotides, the CDR3 is TGTGCCAGCATTCAAGGGACAGATGAAAAACTGTTTTTT. This gives the protein CASIQGTDEKLFF.

J is TRBJ2-1 and V is TRBV11-2; tentatively, D is TRBD2 (6 bases). The CDR3 is 15 amino acids. Trimming left V 7 bases short and J 4 bases short, with 17 bases between. The germline V gene has CDR1 SGHAT and CDR2 FQNNGV. CDR3 residues: CASTPPRDSYNEQFF. The DNA for the CDR3 is TGTGCCAGCACCCCACCCCGGGACTCTTACAATGAGCAGTTCTTC.

This rearrangement joins TRBV11-2 to TRBJ2-5; TRBD2 matches 9 bases. The V gene end was trimmed by 4 bases and the J gene end by 4 bases; junction bases not matched to a gene: 13. The CDR3 length is 17 residues. From germline, CDR1 is SGHAT and CDR2 FQNNGV. CDR3 bases: TGTGCCAGCAGCTCCATACTCACTAGCGGGCCTCTAGAGACCCAGTACTTC. This sequence encodes CASSSILTSGPLETQYF.

This sequence joins TRBV19 and TRBJ1-5; D gene uncertain. The length of the CDR3 is 15 residues. Trimming left V 6 bases short and J 0 bases short, with 12 bases between. Germline V gene sequence: CDR1 LNHDA, CDR2 SQIVND (reference sequence). CDR3 nucleotide sequence: TGTGCCAGTAGCCTGATTCGATATAGCAATCAGCCCCAGCATTTT. It translates to CASSLIRYSNQPQHF.

The gene calls are TRBV6-1 and TRBJ1-2, with 7 bases matching TRBD1. The CDR3 extends over 14 amino acids. The trim removed 1 base at V and 7 bases at J, leaving 6 bases unmatched. The germline gives CDR1 MNHNS, CDR2 SASEGT. CDR3 protein: CASSEDEGAGGYTF. In DNA, the CDR3 is TGTGCCAGCAGTGAAGACGAGGGGGCGGGTGGCTACACCTTC.

This clone was counted a few times. The J gene is TRBJ1-3, the V gene TRBV6-5; D perhaps matches TRBD1 (6 bases). Germline loops: CDR1 MNHEY, CDR2 SVGAGI. Trimming shortened V by 2 bases and J by 6 bases, and 17 bases separated the two germline ends. This CDR3 has 16 residues. The CDR3 spells CASSYTSRGGENTIYF. The CDR3 DNA is TGTGCCAGCAGTTACACCTCCAGGGGCGGTGAAAACACCATATATTTT.

The rearrangement uses TRBV5-6 and TRBJ1-1; D is possibly TRBD1 (6 bases). The germline V gene encodes CDR1 SGHDT and CDR2 YYEEEE. Trimming took 0 bases from V and 0 from J, leaving 12 bases between them. The CDR3 length is 16 residues. The CDR3 reads CASSLEVGGLNTEAFF. Here the CDR3 DNA reads TGTGCCAGCAGCTTGGAGGTTGGGGGCCTGAACACTGAAGCTTTCTTT.

This clone came up once. This CDR3 reads CASSLAGGLGDTQYF. In nucleotides, the CDR3 is TGTGCCAGCAGCTTAGCGGGGGGGCTCGGAGATACGCAGTATTTT. The chain combines TRBV5-4 with TRBJ2-3, with TRBD2 identical over 10 bases. The V segment lost 2 bases and the J segment 5 bases; nucleotides outside the gene matches: 5. Germline CDR1 SGHNT, CDR2 YYREEE (reference sequence). This CDR3 comprises 15 residues.

This clone has only one observation. The chain uses TRBV19 and TRBJ2-1, with 7 bases aligning to TRBD1. The CDR3 extends over 12 amino acids. Trimming at V came to 10 bases and at J to 8 bases, leaving 8 bases not matched to a gene. In germline, CDR1 is LNHDA, CDR2 SQIVND (reference sequence). The CDR3 coding sequence is TGTGCCACACAGGGGCTCCGGGATGAGCAGTTCTTC. This translates into CATQGLRDEQFF.

This chain links TRBV7-8 with TRBJ2-7; weak D call: TRBD2 (5 bases). CDR3 length equals 15 residues. The V end was cut by 7 bases, the J end by 6 bases, with 22 bases between. Germline V gene sequence: CDR1 SGHVS, CDR2 FQNEAQ. The CDR3 loop is CASTPNPGEPREQYF. The CDR3 DNA reads as TGTGCCAGCACCCCTAATCCCGGGGAGCCGCGCGAGCAGTACTTC. The full variable domain, completed using reference TRBV7-8 and TRBJ2-7, is GAGVSQSPRYKVAKRGQDVALRCDPISGHVSLFWYQQALGQGPEFLTYFQNEAQLDKSGLPSDRFFAERPEGSVSTLKIQRTQQEDSAVYLCASTPNPGEPREQYFGPGTRLTVT.

This chain links TRBV27 with TRBJ2-7; 7 bases are shared with TRBD2. CDR1 and CDR2 (germline): MNHEY, SMNVEV (reference sequence). This CDR3 has 16 amino acids. Trimming cost V 2 bases and J 0 bases; bases outside gene matches: 7. In nucleotides, the CDR3 is TGTGCCAGCAGTTTAGACGGGGGGATGAGCTCCTACGAGCAGTACTTC. As protein: CASSLDGGMSSYEQYF.

Here the CDR3 DNA reads TGTGCCAGCAGTTATGGGACAGGGGGATACGAGCAGTACTTC. The encoded protein is CASSYGTGGYEQYF. V is TRBV28 and J is TRBJ2-7; 11 bases are shared with TRBD1. Germline-derived CDR1 and CDR2 are MDHEN and SYDVKM. The CDR3 covers 14 residues. J gave up 4 bases and V 4 bases, and 3 bases lay outside the gene matches.

J is TRBJ1-3 and V is TRBV25-1; D is undetermined. The CDR3 spans 11 residues. Germline CDR1 reads MGHDK; CDR2 reads SYGVNS. With 7 bases removed from V and 0 bases from J, the gap between germline ends came to 1 base. In nucleotides, the CDR3 is TGTGCCAGCATCTCTGGAAACACCATATATTTT. Translation gives CASISGNTIYF.

The CDR3 here is CAWSADRGWEKLFF. The CDR3 DNA is TGTGCCTGGAGCGCGGACAGGGGTTGGGAAAAACTGTTTTTT. The chain is built from TRBV30 and TRBJ1-4, with 9 bases identical to TRBD1. Germline CDR1 reads GTSNPN; CDR2 reads SVGIG (reference sequence). The CDR3 has 14 residues. V lost 3 bases and J lost 8; bases outside the gene matches: 7.

This chain links TRBV10-3 with TRBJ2-7; D is perhaps TRBD1 (6 bases). Germline V lookup: CDR1 ENHRY, CDR2 SYGVKD. V lost 2 bases and J 1 base, leaving 18 bases between the germline ends. CDR3 length: 17 residues. The CDR3 nucleotides read TGTGCCATCAGTGAGACGGGGCTAGTAGGGGGATCCTACGAGCAGTACTTC. Translating gives CAISETGLVGGSYEQYF.

The genes are TRBV6-1 and TRBJ2-3; D gene uncertain. The V end was cut by 1 base, the J end by 2 bases, with 13 bases between. Germline V CDR1 and CDR2: MNHNS, SASEGT. CDR3 length: 16 residues. The CDR3 spells CASSEDQQTYTDTQYF. The CDR3 region has the DNA TGTGCCAGCAGTGAAGATCAACAGACCTACACAGATACGCAGTATTTT.